This is a list of T cell receptor beta chains from one sample in a study of CD8 T cells in ankylosing spondylitis. TCRdb called the 5' RACE reads again in MiXCR, with one record for every CDR3 protein. The table has 250,000 or so distinct CDR3 sequences, 20% to 30% seen once. The source material was blood, either unsorted or a sorted T cell fraction (not recorded which). These receptors all stem from a male donor with ankylosing spondylitis or in good health (not recorded which). Each CDR3 is given without its conserved first and last residue.

12	TRBV10-3	AISAGQIQETQY
13	TRBV24-1	ATSDRIQEQETQY
11	TRBV20-1	RAGVGGGETQY
13	TRBV20-1	SARGGLAIRDIQY
11	TRBV20-1	SAEGQGAGGYT
12	TRBV12-3/TRBV12-4	ASSLGSGGNIQC
14	TRBV4-2	ASSHVTSGGGNEQF
14	TRBV9	ASSPIPPSSYNEQF
10	TRBV7-6	ASSNEGDEQY
12	TRBV20-1	SARGDGGALTQY
13	TRBV20-1	SANRPQGRSAEAF
12	TRBV11-3	ASSFLWTGYGYT
12	TRBV6-5	ASSYSQGFYGYT
9	TRBV12-3/TRBV12-4	ATSGGGTQY
11	TRBV4-2	ASSQEQGETQY
12	TRBV18	ASSPGRTNEKLF
12	TRBV20-1	SARGGGRDYEQY
13	TRBV20-1	SAREWDRASDTQY
14	TRBV15	ATSRLRDEGPGGMF
14	TRBV28	ASSQGLAGPSYEQY
12	TRBV20-1	SAKTELPLDEQF
12	TRBV12-3/TRBV12-4	ASSPVGVTGELF
13	TRBV20-1	SATRTVSGTDTQY
13	TRBV20-1	SARLSTGSIGELF
17	TRBV7-8	ASSLPVVSSMSNTGELF
12	TRBV27	ASMWGQGTDTQY
9	TRBV12-3/TRBV12-4	ASSRQGPQY
12	TRBV15	ATSRTGLTYGYT
10	TRBV6-6	ASSYEKGEAF
14	TRBV10-3	AISGLPLDNSYEQY
11	TRBV7-9	ASRALGAYGYT
13	TRBV12-3/TRBV12-4	ASSLGILGANVLT
11	TRBV12-3/TRBV12-4	ASSLTANTEAF
11	TRBV12-3/TRBV12-4	ASSPGKNYGYT
12	TRBV6-5	ASTYAGNTDTQY
13	TRBV12-3/TRBV12-4	ASSLGQGVYNEQF
13	TRBV7-3	ASSPSGGNTGELF
16	TRBV24-1	ATRSSGGVFSSYNEQF
14	TRBV7-8	ASSLGTKTSGNTIY
9	TRBV20-1	SARLSYEQY
10	TRBV11-2	ASSFTGGELF
13	TRBV9	ASSVEDGHTDTQY
12	TRBV5-4	ASSLDLGSGELF
10	TRBV6-5	ASSRGGAEQY
12	TRBV5-1	ASSGGPTTGELF